This paragraph reports one T cell receptor (beta chain). The sample comes from a study of OX40 agonist ivuxolimab in advanced cancers. The method was immunoSEQ multiplex PCR; TCRdb's version includes in-frame clones alone and lacks a portion of them. The sample yields more than 45,000 clones, roughly 84% seen once. The sequence came from an adult with an advanced solid tumor such as melanoma, head and neck, liver or kidney cancer. Material: CD4+ or CD8+ T cells sorted from blood, obtained in a trial of the OX40 agonist ivuxolimab.

Here the CDR3 reads CARVTSGPWETQYF. In nucleotides, the CDR3 is TGCGCCAGGGTGACTAGCGGTCCTTGGGAGACCCAGTACTTC. The chain carries TRBV10-1 and TRBJ2-5; 9 nucleotides align to TRBD2. This CDR3 is built from 14 residues. Germline V gives CDR1 WNHNN, CDR2 SYGVQD (reference sequence). The V gene end was trimmed by 9 bases and the J gene end by 5 bases; junction bases not matched to a gene: 10.